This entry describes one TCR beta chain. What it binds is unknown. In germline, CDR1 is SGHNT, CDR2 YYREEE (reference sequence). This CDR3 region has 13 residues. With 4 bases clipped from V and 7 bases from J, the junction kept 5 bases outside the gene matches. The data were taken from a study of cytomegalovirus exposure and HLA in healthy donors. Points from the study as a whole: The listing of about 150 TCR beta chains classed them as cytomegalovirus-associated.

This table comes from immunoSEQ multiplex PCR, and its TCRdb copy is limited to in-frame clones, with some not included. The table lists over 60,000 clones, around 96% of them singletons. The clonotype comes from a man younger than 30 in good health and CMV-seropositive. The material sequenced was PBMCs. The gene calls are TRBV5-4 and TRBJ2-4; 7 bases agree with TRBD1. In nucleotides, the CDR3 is TGTGCCAGCAGCGAGACAGGGTTCAACATTCAGTACTTC. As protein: CASSETGFNIQYF. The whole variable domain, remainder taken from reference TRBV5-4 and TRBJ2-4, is ETGVTQSPTHLIKTRGQQVTLRCSSQSGHNTVSWYQQALGQGPQFIFQYYREEENGRGNFPPRFSGLQFPNYSSELNVNALELDDSALYLCASSETGFNIQYFGAGTRLSVL.